What follows describes a single TCR beta chain. Its antigen is currently unknown. These data belong to a study of CD8+ T cells in alopecia areata. The wider study: Tofacitinib ran 6 to 18 months, followed by 6 months off drug. Broader study findings: Lesional scalp, notably in alopecia totalis/universalis, had clonality above that of normal scalp.

This CDR3 is built from 11 residues. Germline V gene sequence: CDR1 SGHDT, CDR2 YYEEEE. Trimming shortened V by 1 base and J by 8 bases, and 3 bases separated the two germline ends. Extraction of RNA preceded its reverse transcription into cDNA, which served as the sequencing template. Profiling relied on immunoSEQ multiplex PCR, and the TCRdb table lists in-frame clones only, not all of them. The table shows 180,000 or so clones, with nearly 60% occurring only once. Indicated treatment: oral pan-JAK inhibitor, 5-10 mg twice daily. The chain carries TRBV5-6 and TRBJ2-2; unclear D gene. The source of this sequence is a human donor with alopecia areata. Here the sequenced sample was CD4+ T cells sorted from blood, taken at week 24, from a patient treated with tofacitinib. The CDR3 DNA sequence: TGTGCCAGCAGCTTGTCTGGGGAGCTGTTTTTT. Translated, it gives CASSLSGELFF.